This T cell receptor beta chain was sequenced for a study of shared clonotypes between healthy human individuals (dated by TCRdb to about 2020). With regard to the full study: Two women and a few men aged 18 to 49 years were included in the cohort. Between about 0.8 and 8.9 billion PBMCs per donor were obtained by leukapheresis. To estimate repertoire size and how much clonotypes are shared between individuals, the study performed deep sequencing of blood TCR repertoires from about five healthy adults. To increase sequencing depth and limit assay-specific biases, TCR repertoire library preparation and sequencing were carried out by different laboratories using diverse techniques. Per donor, three plates each were used for CD4 naive and CD4 memory, two for CD8 naive, and one for CD8 memory. What the study reported, not specific to this receptor: Based on pairwise subsampling, the degree of clonotype sharing among donors was expected to be affected by sequencing depth. Because the study included a small number of donors, the genetic and exposure-history diversity represented was limited. Compared with non-shared clonotypes, the clonotypes found in all four sorted-subset donors had higher generation probabilities. Sampling was restricted to blood, and TCR repertoires in tissue are likely to differ from TCR repertoires in blood. Incomplete sequencing was indicated by rarefaction of sorted-subset datasets, despite the large sequencing depth. About 4.5% of naive CD4, 3% to 3.5% of naive CD8, about 2.5% of memory CD4, and less than 0.45% of memory CD8 clonotypes were shared across several donors. Naive subsets generally had larger estimated clonotype richness than memory subsets did.

On this clone itself: Its antigen remains unidentified. Within one base of it there is no much larger clone, and no base qualities were kept.

Using the deep immunoSEQ assay, TCR CDR3 regions were amplified from genomic DNA by multiplex PCR. For each cell subset, the extracted genomic DNA was distributed evenly across all wells of several immunoSEQ 96-well plates, and each plate served as one replicate. Each replicate PCR for sorted subsets received about 220 ng genomic DNA, equal to around 32,000 T cell genomes. The purified libraries were quantified using a Qubit 3.0 fluorometer, sized with a Bioanalyzer 2100, and then quantified again using the KAPA Library Quantification kit. Every immunoSEQ 96-well plate was sequenced on a separate single-read 150-cycle Illumina NextSeq 550 flow cell. In the source study's methods: The immunoSEQ output contained only junctional sequences without quality scores, so filtering could not match that applied to full-length reads. To assign V/J genes and CDR3, sequences were annotated against IMGT germline references using PyIR, a Python wrapper for IgBLAST v1.9. Any read was removed if the V/J assignment was weak (E-value above 1e-6), the CDR3 was missing, or the read contained stop codons, out-of-frame junctions, or ambiguous translated residues. V3J clonotypes were defined by identical inferred V gene, J gene, and CDR3 amino acid sequence. To compute the percentage overlap between repertoires, the number of shared unique clonotypes was divided by the size of the smaller repertoire. Repertoire richness was assessed with RTK rarefaction, the Chao1 estimator, and Recon v2.1 estimates of unobserved clonotypes. OLGA was used to compute generation probabilities for all TCRbeta clonotypes that the gDNA method yielded from a few donors. TCRdb took over this immuneACCESS table, retaining in-frame rearrangements with V and J assigned. Such tables are incomplete; in checked studies, under half of the missing clones stem from an unresolved V gene, and the remainder is unexplained. V and J calls and clone size are copied from that table; D and trimming were computed from the DNA. The sample contains a few hundred thousand clones, over 70% of them found a single time. The ten largest clones represent roughly a tenth of the sample.

The donors were healthy, HIV-negative adults who had no recently reported acute infections or vaccinations. Every donor was a Caucasian adult residing in Nashville, Tennessee, USA. CD4+ T cells were enriched by magnetic negative selection, after which naive cells were positively selected on CD45RA and the negative fraction was taken as the memory subset. Blood was obtained by leukapheresis, after which PBMCs were separated by Ficoll-Histopaque density gradient centrifugation and cryopreserved in liquid nitrogen vapor phase. Analytical flow cytometry was used to check the purity and quantity of each magnetically sorted T cell population. Genomic DNA was isolated from every sorted fraction and measured by UV absorbance on a Nanodrop 2000c. The CDR3 covers 17 residues, taking in both the cysteine and the phenylalanine. The retained sequence is limited to the CDR3, 51 bases, with the frame set at the first base. V is pared back by 1 base and J by 1 base, with 15 bases lying between the germline termini. As encoded in the germline V gene, CDR1 is KGHSH while CDR2 is LQKENI.

This receptor was identified in a man aged 25-45 years in good health. The sequence is built from TRBV18 and TRBJ2-3; the D region possibly corresponds to TRBD2 (6 bases align). The sample was memory CD4+ T cells sorted from blood. The meaning of the sample's cell subset or site label: CD45RA-negative fraction. DNA sequence: TGTGCCAGCTCACCACTCCTAACGGGAGTTGGCACAGATACGCAGTATTTT. Translated, it reads CASSPLLTGVGTDTQYF.